This T cell receptor beta chain derives from a study of blood T cell repertoires in COVID-19. Across the study: Samples representing acute and convalescent COVID-19 were sourced from the United States, Italy and Spain. From T cells, B-cell-depleted T cells, or PBMCs came the material, which was cDNA or gDNA.

The CDR3 extends over 13 amino acids. The V gene's germline CDR1 is SQVTM and CDR2 ANQGSEA. V was shortened by 5 bases and J by 2 bases, with 13 bases between the two germline ends. Enrolment of Seattle patients took place during active infection, and they were followed longitudinally. In the source study's methods: For nucleated cells, counts were estimated from reference gene primer amplification. This table comes from immunoSEQ multiplex PCR, and its TCRdb copy is limited to in-frame clones, with some not included. The DNA gave D and trimming, while V, J and clone size come from that table. The sample records around 170,000 clones, under 85% being singletons.

This rearrangement joins TRBV29-1 to TRBJ2-7; D is possibly TRBD1 (5 bases). The specimen sequenced was peripheral blood. This clonotype was obtained from a woman between 65 and 79 years old with COVID-19, enrolled during active disease. This CDR3 reads CSVNTGNPYEQYF. CDR3 sequence (DNA): TGCAGCGTTAATACAGGAAACCCCTACGAGCAGTACTTC.